A selection of T cell receptor beta chains follows, all from one sample in a study of blood T cell repertoires in COVID-19. The assay was immunoSEQ multiplex PCR, and TCRdb's table has in-frame clones only and misses some. The table lists roughly 74,000 clones, around nine tenths of them singletons. Sequenced: peripheral blood. The source is a man in his 70s with active or convalescent COVID-19. Both conserved end residues are part of each CDR3. Each record gives: J gene, V gene, CDR3 protein.

>TRBJ1-4|TRBV15
CATSRGGTGDEKLFF
>TRBJ1-6|TRBV6-5
CASSTGTGYNSPLHF
>TRBJ1-4|TRBV7-2
CASSLAPGGYEKLFF
>TRBJ2-4|TRBV4-1
CASSQVRASNIQYF
>TRBJ1-2|TRBV7-2
CASSLVGTGVDGYTF
>TRBJ2-5|TRBV30
CAWGQGAHETQYF
>TRBJ2-7|TRBV6-6
CASSYASGTYEQYF
>TRBJ1-1|TRBV28
CASSLVPVRQVVPPEAFF
>TRBJ1-2|TRBV28
CASSLQAGLYGYTF
>TRBJ1-3|TRBV5-1
CASSLEPYGRTIYF
>TRBJ2-2|TRBV5-1
CASSFRPGGNTGELFF
>TRBJ2-5|TRBV3-1/TRBV3-2
CASSTTSGQETQYF
>TRBJ1-5|TRBV18
CASSPRGQGAGNQPQHF
>TRBJ2-7|TRBV12-3/TRBV12-4
CASRRDSYEQYF
>TRBJ2-3|TRBV15
CATRDLGRLAGPASTDTQYF
>TRBJ1-2|TRBV7-8
CASSHGQEVGYTF
>TRBJ2-1|TRBV7-2
CASLRTETYNEQFF
>TRBJ1-2|TRBV10-3
CAISALPREGYTF
>TRBJ2-2|TRBV4-2
CASSQDSLAGVPTGELFF
>TRBJ2-5|TRBV5-1
CASSLGAGGETQYF
>TRBJ2-3|TRBV12-5
CASGLQLDGLACTQYF
>TRBJ1-2|TRBV2
CASSEGQGNYGYTF
>TRBJ1-5|TRBV7-8
CASSSRRGLIGPQHF
>TRBJ2-7|TRBV5-1
CASSLGQATLVTYEQYF
>TRBJ2-2|TRBV7-8
CASRPGQVNTGELFF
>TRBJ2-1|TRBV19
CASRSELAGGLNEQFF
>TRBJ2-2|TRBV5-1
CASSLEARGDTGELFF